This TCR beta chain was identified in a study of beta chain features in type 1 diabetes. General study results and limits: There was a possibility that cDNA sequencing over-represented cells with high TCR expression. Individuals with type 1 diabetes displayed fewer insertions and more deletions at VDJ junctions.

The whole isolated RNA underwent reverse transcription, so sequencing captured expressed TCRB transcripts. Only in-frame clones appear in the TCRdb table, and some are missing; sequencing was by immunoSEQ multiplex PCR. The sample has 350,000 to 450,000 clones, roughly 13% seen once; the top ten hold around 0.039%. The V segment lost 4 bases and the J segment 5 bases; nucleotides outside the gene matches: 8. The V gene's germline CDR1 is MGHDK and CDR2 SYGVNS. This CDR3 region has 16 residues. This clone was picked up many times. Antigen unknown. Source material: naive CD4+ T cells from blood. The chain couples TRBV25-1 to TRBJ2-1; 10 bases fit TRBD2. The receptor's source is a man aged 25 to 45 in good health. The chain's CDR3 is CASSVTGLAINNEQFF. CDR3 sequence (DNA): TGTGCCAGCAGTGTTACGGGACTAGCGATCAACAATGAGCAGTTCTTC.